Listed here are 5 T cell receptor beta chains from one sample, sequenced in a study of blood T cell repertoires in COVID-19. Some clones are missing from TCRdb's copy, which holds only in-frame ones; the method was immunoSEQ multiplex PCR. The sample carries about 130,000 clones, roughly 90% recorded once. Sequenced input: peripheral blood. Receptors originate from a man aged 55 to 70 with COVID-19, enrolled during active disease.

The chain uses TRBV10-3 and TRBJ2-2, with TRBD1 identical over 9 bases. This CDR3 has 16 amino acids. The ends lost 9 bases at V and 5 bases at J; junction bases unmatched: 13. CDR1 and CDR2 from the germline V gene are ENHRY and SYGVKD. CDR3 sequence reads: CAISSPGQGVTGELFF. The CDR3 DNA follows: TGTGCCATAAGTTCCCCGGGACAGGGTGTAACCGGGGAGCTGTTTTTT.

This sequence joins TRBV28 and TRBJ2-2, with TRBD1 matching over 7 bases. J gave up 1 base and V 6 bases, and 5 bases lay outside the gene matches. The CDR3 runs 15 residues. Germline V CDR1 and CDR2: MDHEN, SYDVKM. The CDR3 region is CASRPTGLNTGELFF. CDR3 in DNA: TGTGCCAGCAGGCCGACAGGGTTGAACACCGGGGAGCTGTTTTTT.

In nucleotides, the CDR3 is TGTGCCAGCAGCGACACCGAAAACACTGAAGCTTTCTTT. Translating it yields CASSDTENTEAFF. The chain links TRBV13 to TRBJ1-1, with D uncertain. V shed 5 bases and J shed 2 bases, with 9 bases lying between them. This CDR3 spans 13 amino acids. Germline V gene lookup returns CDR1 PRHDT and CDR2 FYEKMQ (reference sequence).

The chain has TRBV3-1 (or the pseudogene TRBV3-2) and TRBJ1-4; 10 bases agree with TRBD1. CDR1 is LGHDT and CDR2 is YNNKEL in the germline V gene (reference sequence). J gave up 8 bases and V 1 base, and 4 bases lay outside the gene matches. This CDR3 region has 15 residues. CDR3 sequence reads: CASSQGDRGGEKLFF. In DNA, the CDR3 is TGTGCCAGCAGCCAAGGGGACAGGGGAGGAGAAAAACTGTTTTTT.

This rearrangement joins TRBV5-1 to TRBJ2-7, with TRBD1 matching over 8 bases. CDR3 length: 15 residues. V gave up 4 bases and J gave up 3 bases; unmatched junction bases: 9. Germline V gene lookup returns CDR1 SGHRS and CDR2 YFSETQ. CDR3 nucleotide sequence: TGCGCCAGCAGCCCACAAACCACAGGGGGCTACGAGCAGTACTTC. Protein sequence: CASSPQTTGGYEQYF.